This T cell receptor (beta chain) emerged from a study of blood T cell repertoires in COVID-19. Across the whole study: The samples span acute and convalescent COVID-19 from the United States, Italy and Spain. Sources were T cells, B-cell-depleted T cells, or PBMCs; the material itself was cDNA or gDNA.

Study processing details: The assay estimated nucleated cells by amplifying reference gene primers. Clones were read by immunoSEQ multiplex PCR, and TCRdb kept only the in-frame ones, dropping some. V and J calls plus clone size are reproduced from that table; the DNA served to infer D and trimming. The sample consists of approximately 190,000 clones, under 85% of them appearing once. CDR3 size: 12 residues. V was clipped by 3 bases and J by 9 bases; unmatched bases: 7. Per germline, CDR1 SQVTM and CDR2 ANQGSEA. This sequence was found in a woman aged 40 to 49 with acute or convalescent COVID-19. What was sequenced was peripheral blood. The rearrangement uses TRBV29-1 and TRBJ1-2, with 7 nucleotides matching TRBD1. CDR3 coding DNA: TGCAGCGTTGAGGGACAGACGGTGCGCTACACCTTC. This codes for CSVEGQTVRYTF. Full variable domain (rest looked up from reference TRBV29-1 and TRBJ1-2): SAVISQKPSRDICQRGTSLTIQCQVDSQVTMMFWYRQQPGQSLTLIATANQGSEATYESGFVIDKFPISRPNLTFSTLTVSNMSPEDSSIYLCSVEGQTVRYTFGSGTRLTVV.